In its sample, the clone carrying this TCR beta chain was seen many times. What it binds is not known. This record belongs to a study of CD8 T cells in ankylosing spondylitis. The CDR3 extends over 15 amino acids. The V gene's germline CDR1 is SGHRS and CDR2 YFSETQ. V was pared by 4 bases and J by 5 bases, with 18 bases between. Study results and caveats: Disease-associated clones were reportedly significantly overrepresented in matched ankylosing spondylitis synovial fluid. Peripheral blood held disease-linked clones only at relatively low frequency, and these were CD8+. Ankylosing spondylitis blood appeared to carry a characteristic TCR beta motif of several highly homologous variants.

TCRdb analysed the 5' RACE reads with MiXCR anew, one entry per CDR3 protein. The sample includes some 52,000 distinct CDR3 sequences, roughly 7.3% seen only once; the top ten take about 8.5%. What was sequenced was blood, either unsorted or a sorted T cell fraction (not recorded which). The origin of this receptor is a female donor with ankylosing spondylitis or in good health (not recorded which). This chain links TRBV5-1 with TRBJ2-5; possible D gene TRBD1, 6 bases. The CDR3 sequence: CASSLAGAREETQYF. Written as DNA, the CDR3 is TGCGCCAGCAGCCTCGCAGGGGCCAGGGAGGAGACCCAGTACTTC.